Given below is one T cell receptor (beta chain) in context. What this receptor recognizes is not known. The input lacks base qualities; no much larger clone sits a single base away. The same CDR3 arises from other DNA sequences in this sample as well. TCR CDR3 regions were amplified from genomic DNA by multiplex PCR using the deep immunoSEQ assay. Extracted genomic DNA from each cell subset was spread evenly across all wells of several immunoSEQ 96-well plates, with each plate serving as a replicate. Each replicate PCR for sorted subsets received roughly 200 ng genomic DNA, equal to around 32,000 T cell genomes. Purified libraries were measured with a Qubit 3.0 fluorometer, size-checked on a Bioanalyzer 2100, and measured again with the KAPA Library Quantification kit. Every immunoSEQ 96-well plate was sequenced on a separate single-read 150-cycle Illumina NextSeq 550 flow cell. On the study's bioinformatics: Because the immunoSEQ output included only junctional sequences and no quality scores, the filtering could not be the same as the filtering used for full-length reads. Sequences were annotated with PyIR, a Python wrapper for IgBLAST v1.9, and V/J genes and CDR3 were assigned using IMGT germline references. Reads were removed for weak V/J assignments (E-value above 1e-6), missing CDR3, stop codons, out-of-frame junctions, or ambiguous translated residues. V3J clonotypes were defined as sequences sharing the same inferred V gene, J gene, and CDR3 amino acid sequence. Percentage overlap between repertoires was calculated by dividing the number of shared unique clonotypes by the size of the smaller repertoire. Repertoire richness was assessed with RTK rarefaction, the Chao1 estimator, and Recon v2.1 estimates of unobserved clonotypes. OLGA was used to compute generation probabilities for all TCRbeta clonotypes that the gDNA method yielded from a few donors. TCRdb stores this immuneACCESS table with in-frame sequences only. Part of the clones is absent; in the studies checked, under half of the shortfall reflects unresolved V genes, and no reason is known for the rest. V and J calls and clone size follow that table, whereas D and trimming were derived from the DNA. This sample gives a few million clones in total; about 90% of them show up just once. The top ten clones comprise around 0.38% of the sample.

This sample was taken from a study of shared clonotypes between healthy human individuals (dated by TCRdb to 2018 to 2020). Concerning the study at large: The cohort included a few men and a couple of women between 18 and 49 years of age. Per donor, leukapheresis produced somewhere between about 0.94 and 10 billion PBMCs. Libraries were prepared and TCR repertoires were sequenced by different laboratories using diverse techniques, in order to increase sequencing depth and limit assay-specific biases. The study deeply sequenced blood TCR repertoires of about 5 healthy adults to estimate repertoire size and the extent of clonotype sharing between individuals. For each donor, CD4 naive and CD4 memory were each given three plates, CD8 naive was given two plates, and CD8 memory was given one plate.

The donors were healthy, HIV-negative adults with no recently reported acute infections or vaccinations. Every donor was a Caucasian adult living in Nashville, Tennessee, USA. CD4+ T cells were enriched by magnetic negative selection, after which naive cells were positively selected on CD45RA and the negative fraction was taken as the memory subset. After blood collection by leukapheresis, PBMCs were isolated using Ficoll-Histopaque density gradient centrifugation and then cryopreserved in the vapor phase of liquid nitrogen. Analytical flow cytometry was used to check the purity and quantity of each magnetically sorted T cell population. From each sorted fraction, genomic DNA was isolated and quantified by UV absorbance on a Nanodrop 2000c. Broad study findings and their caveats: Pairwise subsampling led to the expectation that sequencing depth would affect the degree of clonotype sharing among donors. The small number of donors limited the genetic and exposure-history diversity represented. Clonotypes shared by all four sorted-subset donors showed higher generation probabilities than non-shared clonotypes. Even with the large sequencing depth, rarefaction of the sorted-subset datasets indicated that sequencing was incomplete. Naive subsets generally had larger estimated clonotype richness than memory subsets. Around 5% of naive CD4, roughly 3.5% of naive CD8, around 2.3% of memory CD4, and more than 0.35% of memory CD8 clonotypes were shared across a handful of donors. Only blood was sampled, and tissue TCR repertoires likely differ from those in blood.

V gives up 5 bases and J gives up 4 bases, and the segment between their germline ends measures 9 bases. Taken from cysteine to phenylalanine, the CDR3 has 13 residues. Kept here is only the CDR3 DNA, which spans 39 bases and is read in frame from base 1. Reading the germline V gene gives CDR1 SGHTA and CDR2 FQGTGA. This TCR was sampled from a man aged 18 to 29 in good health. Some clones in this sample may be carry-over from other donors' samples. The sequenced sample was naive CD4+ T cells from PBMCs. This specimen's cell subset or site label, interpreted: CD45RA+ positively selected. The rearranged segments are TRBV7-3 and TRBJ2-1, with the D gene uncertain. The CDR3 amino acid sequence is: CASSPDGYNEQFF. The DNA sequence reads TGTGCCAGCAGCCCGGACGGATACAATGAGCAGTTCTTC.